This paragraph reports one T cell receptor beta chain. This sample was taken from a study of T-cell reconstitution after alpha-beta-depleted transplantation in children. Construction of the TCRbeta library involved unique molecular identifiers. TCRdb re-called the PCR reads with MiXCR, one entry per CDR3 protein. The data hold several thousand distinct CDR3 sequences, with roughly 5.4% observed a single time. CDR3 size: 13 residues. With 7 bases clipped from V and 7 bases from J, the junction kept 9 bases outside the gene matches. This chain joins TRBV12-3 or TRBV12-4 and TRBJ2-5; 7 nucleotides match TRBD2. This receptor was taken from a child less than two years old who had a stem cell transplant for acute myeloid leukemia, so the T cells may come from the graft donor. The sample here was PBMCs, mostly from graft donor cells, taken 180 days after TCRalphabeta/CD19-depleted stem cell transplant. The CDR3 sequence: CASKRGWQWTQYF. DNA of the CDR3: TGTGCCAGCAAGCGGGGATGGCAATGGACCCAGTACTTC.